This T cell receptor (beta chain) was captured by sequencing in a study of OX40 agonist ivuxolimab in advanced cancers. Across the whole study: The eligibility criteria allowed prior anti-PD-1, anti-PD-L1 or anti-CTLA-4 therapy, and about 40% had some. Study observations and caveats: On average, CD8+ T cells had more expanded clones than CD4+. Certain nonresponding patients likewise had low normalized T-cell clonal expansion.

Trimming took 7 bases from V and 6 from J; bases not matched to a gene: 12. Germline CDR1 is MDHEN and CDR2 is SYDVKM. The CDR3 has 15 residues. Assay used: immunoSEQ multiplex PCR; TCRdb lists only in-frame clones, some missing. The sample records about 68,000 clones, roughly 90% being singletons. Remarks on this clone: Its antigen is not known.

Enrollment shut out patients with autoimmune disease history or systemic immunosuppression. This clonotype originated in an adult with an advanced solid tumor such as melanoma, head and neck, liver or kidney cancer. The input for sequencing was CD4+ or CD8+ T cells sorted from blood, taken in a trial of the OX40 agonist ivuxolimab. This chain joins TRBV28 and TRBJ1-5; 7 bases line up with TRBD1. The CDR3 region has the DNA TGTGCCAGCATTCAGACAGGGAATGGCGTTCAGCCCCAGCATTTT. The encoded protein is CASIQTGNGVQPQHF. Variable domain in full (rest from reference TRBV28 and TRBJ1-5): DVKVTQSSRYLVKRTGEKVFLECVQDMDHENMFWYRQDPGLGLRLIYFSYDVKMKEKGDIPEGYSVSREKKERFSLILESASTNQTSMYLCASIQTGNGVQPQHFGDGTRLSIL.